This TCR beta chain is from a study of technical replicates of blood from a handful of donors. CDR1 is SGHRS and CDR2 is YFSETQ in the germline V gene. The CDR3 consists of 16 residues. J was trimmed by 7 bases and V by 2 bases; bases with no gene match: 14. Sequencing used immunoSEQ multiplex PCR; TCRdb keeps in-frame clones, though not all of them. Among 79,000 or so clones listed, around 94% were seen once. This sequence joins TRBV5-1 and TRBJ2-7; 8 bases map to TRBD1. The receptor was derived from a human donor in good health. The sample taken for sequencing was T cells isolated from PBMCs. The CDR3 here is CASSFRPRQGRSEQYF. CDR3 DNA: TGCGCCAGCAGCTTTAGACCTCGACAGGGGAGGTCTGAGCAGTACTTC. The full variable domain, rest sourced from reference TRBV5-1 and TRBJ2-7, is KAGVTQTPRYLIKTRGQQVTLSCSPISGHRSVSWYQQTPGQGLQFLFEYFSETQRNKGNFPGRFSGRQFSNSRSEMNVSTLELGDSALYLCASSFRPRQGRSEQYFGPGTRLTVT.